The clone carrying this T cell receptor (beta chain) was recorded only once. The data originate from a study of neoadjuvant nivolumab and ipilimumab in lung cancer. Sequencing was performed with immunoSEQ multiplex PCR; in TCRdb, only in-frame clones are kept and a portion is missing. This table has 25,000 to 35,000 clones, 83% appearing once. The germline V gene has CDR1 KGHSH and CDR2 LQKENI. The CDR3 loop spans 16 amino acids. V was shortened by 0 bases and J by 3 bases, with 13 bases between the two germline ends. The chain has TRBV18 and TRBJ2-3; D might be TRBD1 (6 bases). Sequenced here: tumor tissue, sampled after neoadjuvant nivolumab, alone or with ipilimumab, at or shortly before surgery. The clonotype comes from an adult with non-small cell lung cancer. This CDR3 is CASSPPRIRGTDTQYF. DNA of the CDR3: TGTGCCAGCTCACCACCGCGGATTAGGGGGACAGATACGCAGTATTTT.